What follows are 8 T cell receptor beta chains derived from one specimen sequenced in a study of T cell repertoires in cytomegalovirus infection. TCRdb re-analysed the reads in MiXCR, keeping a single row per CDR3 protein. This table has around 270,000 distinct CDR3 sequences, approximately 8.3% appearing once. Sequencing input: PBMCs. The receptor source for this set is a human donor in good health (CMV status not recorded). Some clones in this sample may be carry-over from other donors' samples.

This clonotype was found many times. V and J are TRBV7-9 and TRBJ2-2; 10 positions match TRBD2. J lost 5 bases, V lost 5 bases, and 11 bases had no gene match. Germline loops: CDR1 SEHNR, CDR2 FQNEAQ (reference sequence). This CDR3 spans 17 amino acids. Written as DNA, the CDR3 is TGTGCCAGCAGCCCCCTCTCCTCTAGCGGGAGAACCGGGGAGCTGTTTTTT. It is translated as CASSPLSSSGRTGELFF.

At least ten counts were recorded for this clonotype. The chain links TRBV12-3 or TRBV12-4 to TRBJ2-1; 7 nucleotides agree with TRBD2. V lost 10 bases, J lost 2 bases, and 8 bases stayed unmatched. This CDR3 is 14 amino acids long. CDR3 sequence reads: CATRKAGTYNEQFF. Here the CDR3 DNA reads TGTGCCACCAGGAAAGCGGGGACCTACAATGAGCAGTTCTTC.

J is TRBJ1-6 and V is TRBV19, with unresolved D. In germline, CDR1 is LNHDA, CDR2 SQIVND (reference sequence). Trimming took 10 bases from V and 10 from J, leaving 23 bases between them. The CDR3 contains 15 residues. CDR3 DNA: TGTGCCACAAAACAAGGTGACACGGGGAGCTCACCCCTCCACTTT. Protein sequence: CATKQGDTGSSPLHF.

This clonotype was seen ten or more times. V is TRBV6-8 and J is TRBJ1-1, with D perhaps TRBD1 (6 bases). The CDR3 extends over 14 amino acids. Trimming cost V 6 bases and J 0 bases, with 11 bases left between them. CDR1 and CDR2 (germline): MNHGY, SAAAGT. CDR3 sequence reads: CASRNTGLNTEAFF. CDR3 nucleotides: TGTGCCAGCAGAAACACAGGGCTGAACACTGAAGCTTTCTTT.

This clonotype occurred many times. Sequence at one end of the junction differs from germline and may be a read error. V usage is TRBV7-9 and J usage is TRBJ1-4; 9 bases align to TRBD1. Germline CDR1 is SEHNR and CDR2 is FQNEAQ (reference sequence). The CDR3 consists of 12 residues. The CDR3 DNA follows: TGTGCCAGCAGCGGGCCGGGACAGGGACCTATTTTT. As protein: CASSGPGQGPIF.

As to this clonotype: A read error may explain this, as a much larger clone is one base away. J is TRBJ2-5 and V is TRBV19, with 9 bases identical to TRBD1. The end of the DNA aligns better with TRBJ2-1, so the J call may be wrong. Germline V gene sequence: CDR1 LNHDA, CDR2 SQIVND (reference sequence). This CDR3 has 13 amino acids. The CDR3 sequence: CASNDRGRETQFF. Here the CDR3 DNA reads TGTGCCAGTAACGACAGGGGGAGAGAGACCCAGTTCTTC.

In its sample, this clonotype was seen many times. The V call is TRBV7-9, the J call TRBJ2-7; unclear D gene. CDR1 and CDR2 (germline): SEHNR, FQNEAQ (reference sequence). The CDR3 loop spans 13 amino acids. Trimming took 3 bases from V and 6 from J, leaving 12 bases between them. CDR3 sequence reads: CASSFGPFLEQYF. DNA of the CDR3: TGTGCCAGCAGCTTTGGACCCTTTCTCGAGCAGTACTTC.

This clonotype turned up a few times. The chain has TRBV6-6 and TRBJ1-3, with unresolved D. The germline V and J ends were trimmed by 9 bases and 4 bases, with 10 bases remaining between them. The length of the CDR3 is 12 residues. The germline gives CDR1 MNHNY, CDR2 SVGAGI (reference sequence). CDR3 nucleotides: TGTGCCAGTCGTGTGGGAGGAAACACCATATATTTT. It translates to CASRVGGNTIYF.